The 31 T cell receptor beta chains below come from one sample, sequenced in a study of blood T cell repertoires in COVID-19. TCRdb keeps only in-frame clones here, not all; method: immunoSEQ multiplex PCR. The profile covers some 140,000 clones, with around 83% appearing a single time and about 12% taken by the ten largest. Sequenced material: peripheral blood. These receptors were obtained from a woman aged 60 to 75 with COVID-19, enrolled during active disease.

The rearrangement joins TRBV29-1 to TRBJ2-7, with 9 bases matching TRBD2. J was trimmed by 6 bases and V by 1 base; bases with no gene match: 13. The length of the CDR3 is 16 residues. Germline CDR1 SQVTM, CDR2 ANQGSEA. CDR3 protein: CSVEGSGGRVRGEQYF. In DNA form, the CDR3 reads TGCAGCGTTGAAGGATCGGGCGGGAGGGTGCGCGGCGAGCAGTACTTC.

This clone was detected only a few times. This rearrangement joins TRBV2 to TRBJ1-5; TRBD1 might be the D (6 bases). Germline V gene sequence: CDR1 SNHLY, CDR2 FYNNEI. With 4 bases removed from V and 2 bases from J, the gap between germline ends came to 15 bases. The CDR3 totals 16 residues. The CDR3 region is CASSGPTGLGNQPQHF. CDR3 DNA: TGTGCCAGCAGTGGCCCAACAGGGCTCGGCAATCAGCCCCAGCATTTT.

The V call is TRBV7-9, the J call TRBJ1-4; D is unresolved. CDR1 is SEHNR, CDR2 FQNEAQ, per germline (reference sequence). CDR3 length equals 15 residues. V dropped 0 bases and J dropped 7 bases, with 12 bases sitting between them. CDR3: CASSLAAPGGEKLFF. The CDR3, as DNA: TGTGCCAGCAGCTTAGCGGCTCCGGGAGGTGAAAAACTGTTTTTT.

This clone was found once. J is TRBJ2-7 and V is TRBV5-1, with TRBD2 matching 13 bases. The CDR3 consists of 16 residues. Per the germline V gene, CDR1 is SGHRS and CDR2 is YFSETQ. V dropped 1 base and J dropped 9; count of bases not matched to a gene: 10. CDR3 nucleotides: TGCGCCAGCAGCTTGCCTAGGACTAGCGGGAGCTGGGCGCAGTACTTC. It is translated as CASSLPRTSGSWAQYF.

This chain connects TRBV27 to TRBJ2-1, with unresolved D. CDR3 length equals 11 residues. Trimming shortened V by 3 bases and J by 6 bases, and 3 bases separated the two germline ends. Germline V gene sequence: CDR1 MNHEY, CDR2 SMNVEV (reference sequence). Here the CDR3 reads CASSFGNEQFF. The DNA of the CDR3 is TGTGCCAGCAGTTTCGGCAATGAGCAGTTCTTC.

The chain couples TRBV9 to TRBJ1-6, with D perhaps TRBD1 (5 bases). CDR1 is SGDLS and CDR2 is YYNGEE in the germline V gene. The V gene lost 0 bases and the J gene lost 7 bases, with 11 bases spanning the gap. The CDR3 extends over 15 amino acids. This CDR3 is CASSVGGARNSPLHF. CDR3 DNA: TGTGCCAGCAGCGTAGGTGGGGCGAGAAATTCACCCCTCCACTTT.

V usage is TRBV9 and J usage is TRBJ1-6; possibly TRBD1 for D (5 bases). The CDR3 spans 16 residues. From germline, CDR1 is SGDLS and CDR2 YYNGEE. With 5 bases removed from V and 0 bases from J, the gap between germline ends came to 12 bases. In DNA, the CDR3 is TGTGCCAGCAGTGCGGGGGGTGGCTCCTATAATTCACCCCTCCACTTT. It codes for CASSAGGGSYNSPLHF. The complete variable domain, with remaining parts taken from reference TRBV9 and TRBJ1-6, reads DSGVTQTPKHLITATGQRVTLRCSPRSGDLSVYWYQQSLDQGLQFLIQYYNGEERAKGNILERFSAQQFPDLHSELNLSSLELGDSALYFCASSAGGGSYNSPLHFGNGTRLTVT.

This clone was observed a few times. V usage is TRBV5-1 and J usage is TRBJ2-1; 11 bases align to TRBD2. This CDR3 contains 16 residues. Trimming took 3 bases from V and 9 from J; bases not matched to a gene: 11. CDR1 and CDR2 (germline): SGHRS, YFSETQ. The CDR3 spells CASSYTTSGVGLEQFF. The DNA of the CDR3 is TGCGCCAGCAGCTACACGACTAGCGGGGTAGGGCTTGAGCAGTTCTTC.

The chain carries TRBV2 and TRBJ2-2; TRBD1 is a possible D gene (6 bases). The germline V gene encodes CDR1 SNHLY and CDR2 FYNNEI. The CDR3 loop spans 15 amino acids. Trimming removed 6 bases from V and 1 base from J, with 12 bases in between. The CDR3 loop is CASRRRGQNTGELFF. In nucleotides, the CDR3 is TGTGCCAGCAGACGCAGGGGACAGAACACCGGGGAGCTGTTTTTT. The full variable domain, completed using reference TRBV2 and TRBJ2-2, is EPEVTQTPSHQVTQMGQEVILRCVPISNHLYFYWYRQILGQKVEFLVSFYNNEISEKSEIFDDQFSVERPDGSNFTLKIRSTKLEDSAMYFCASRRRGQNTGELFFGEGSRLTVL.

The chain recombines TRBV11-2 with TRBJ2-1; D ambiguous. Trimming removed 5 bases at V and 0 bases at J, with 8 bases between. The CDR3 runs to 14 residues. Germline CDR1 SGHAT, CDR2 FQNNGV. CDR3 sequence reads: CASSPGNSYNEQFF. DNA for the CDR3: TGTGCCAGCAGCCCCGGTAACTCCTACAATGAGCAGTTCTTC.

The V gene is TRBV10-3, the J gene TRBJ2-1, with 7 bases matching TRBD2. The germline CDR1 and CDR2 sequences are ENHRY and SYGVKD. V trimming: 3 bases; J trimming: 6 bases; junction bases outside the gene matches: 2. This CDR3 spans 13 amino acids. CDR3 amino acids: CAISDRTSNEQFF. In DNA form, the CDR3 reads TGTGCCATCAGTGACAGGACTAGCAATGAGCAGTTCTTC.

The chain recombines TRBV27 with TRBJ1-2, with 11 bases aligning to TRBD1. This CDR3 is built from 15 residues. The germline gives CDR1 MNHEY, CDR2 SMNVEV (reference sequence). V shed 4 bases and J 4 bases; nucleotides not matched to a gene: 5. As DNA, the CDR3 is TGTGCCAGCAGTTCGGACAGGGGGCTTGGCTATGGCTACACCTTC. The encoded protein is CASSSDRGLGYGYTF.

V gene TRBV12-5 combines with J gene TRBJ1-2, with D possibly being TRBD1 (6 bases). Germline CDR1 is LGHNT and CDR2 is FRNRAP. The CDR3 runs to 16 residues. V lost 2 bases and J 6 bases, leaving 19 bases between the germline ends. This chain's CDR3 is CASGLTAGVVLNGYTF. The CDR3 DNA sequence: TGTGCTAGTGGTTTGACCGCAGGGGTTGTTCTCAATGGCTACACCTTC.

The chain is built from TRBV11-2 and TRBJ1-4; TRBD1 is a possible D gene (6 bases). The length of the CDR3 is 16 residues. Between the trimmed V and J ends, which lost 2 bases and 7 bases, there was a span of 17 bases. Germline CDR1 SGHAT, CDR2 FQNNGV. The CDR3 nucleotides read TGTGCCAGCAGCTTATACACGACAGGAGCGAGTGAAAAACTGTTTTTT. This codes for CASSLYTTGASEKLFF. Variable domain in full (rest from reference TRBV11-2 and TRBJ1-4): EAGVAQSPRYKIIEKRQSVAFWCNPISGHATLYWYQQILGQGPKLLIQFQNNGVVDDSQLPKDRFSAERLKGVDSTLKIQPAKLEDSAVYLCASSLYTTGASEKLFFGSGTQLSVL.

The chain recombines TRBV5-6 with TRBJ1-6; D is perhaps TRBD1 (5 bases). Trimming cost V 1 base and J 5 bases, with 13 bases left between them. The V gene's germline CDR1 is SGHDT and CDR2 YYEEEE. The CDR3 covers 16 residues. The CDR3 DNA follows: TGTGCCAGCAGCTTGTACAGGTCGAAGGATAATTCACCCCTCCACTTT. Protein product: CASSLYRSKDNSPLHF.

A single count supports this clone. The chain combines TRBV18 with TRBJ1-4; 7 bases align to TRBD1. V shed 2 bases, J shed 5 bases, and the junction held 8 bases outside the gene matches. The germline gives CDR1 KGHSH, CDR2 LQKENI. This CDR3 region has 16 residues. CDR3 in amino acids: CASSPYTGTENEKLFF. As DNA, the CDR3 is TGTGCCAGCTCACCATACACCGGGACAGAAAATGAAAAACTGTTTTTT. The full variable domain, its missing parts supplied by reference TRBV18 and TRBJ1-4, is NAGVMQNPRHLVRRRGQEARLRCSPMKGHSHVYWYRQLPEEGLKFMVYLQKENIIDESGMPKERFSAEFPKEGPSILRIQQVVRGDSAAYFCASSPYTGTENEKLFFGSGTQLSVL.

V usage is TRBV29-1 and J usage is TRBJ1-4; D is undetermined. The germline V gene has CDR1 SQVTM and CDR2 ANQGSEA. The CDR3 runs to 13 residues. Trimming stripped 7 bases from V and 0 bases from J, with 9 bases between. CDR3: CSAAPTTNEKLFF. In nucleotides, the CDR3 is TGCAGCGCCGCCCCTACAACTAATGAAAAACTGTTTTTT.

The chain links TRBV5-4 to TRBJ1-3, with 9 bases matching TRBD1. V was clipped by 4 bases and J by 0 bases; unmatched bases: 8. Germline V gene data show CDR1 as SGHNT and CDR2 as YYREEE (reference sequence). CDR3 length equals 17 residues. In DNA, the CDR3 is TGTGCCAGCAGCACTGCCGGGACAGGGAACTCTGGAAACACCATATATTTT. This translates into CASSTAGTGNSGNTIYF.

This clone showed up just a few times. This rearrangement joins TRBV4-1 to TRBJ1-1; possibly TRBD1 for D (5 bases). The CDR3 contains 12 residues. The V gene lost 4 bases and the J gene lost 4 bases, with 7 bases spanning the gap. Germline lookup yields CDR1 MGHRA and CDR2 YSYEKL. This CDR3 reads CASSPTATEAFF. CDR3 coding DNA: TGCGCCAGCAGCCCGACAGCCACTGAAGCTTTCTTT.

The chain is built from TRBV9 and TRBJ2-1; D remains unclear. The CDR3 loop spans 13 amino acids. Trimming shortened V by 0 bases and J by 9 bases, and 10 bases separated the two germline ends. CDR1 and CDR2 (germline): SGDLS, YYNGEE. CDR3 protein: CASSVAWATEQFF. CDR3 nucleotides: TGTGCCAGCAGCGTAGCTTGGGCGACTGAGCAGTTCTTC.

This clone was counted a single time. The gene calls are TRBV11-2 and TRBJ1-2, with a possible D match to TRBD1 (6 bases). This CDR3 has 16 residues. Germline loops: CDR1 SGHAT, CDR2 FQNNGV. V was cut by 5 bases and J by 0 bases, with 16 bases left in between. The CDR3 sequence: CASSQGTPATNYGYTF. CDR3 nucleotides: TGTGCCAGCAGCCAAGGGACACCCGCTACTAACTATGGCTACACCTTC. Full variable domain (missing parts from reference TRBV11-2 and TRBJ1-2): EAGVAQSPRYKIIEKRQSVAFWCNPISGHATLYWYQQILGQGPKLLIQFQNNGVVDDSQLPKDRFSAERLKGVDSTLKIQPAKLEDSAVYLCASSQGTPATNYGYTFGSGTRLTVV.

The chain employs TRBV6-5 and TRBJ2-1; tentatively, D is TRBD1 (9 bases). Germline CDR1 reads MNHEY; CDR2 reads SVGAGI. V was cut by 7 bases and J by 8 bases, with 15 bases left in between. The CDR3 spans 13 residues. The CDR3 here is CASKGQGLDEQFF. DNA of the CDR3: TGTGCCAGCAAGGGACAGGGACTAGATGAGCAGTTCTTC.

J is TRBJ2-7 and V is TRBV7-9; maybe TRBD2 (6 bases). Germline CDR1 reads SEHNR; CDR2 reads FQNEAQ (reference sequence). CDR3 length: 15 amino acids. V was cut by 5 bases and J by 3 bases, with 17 bases left in between. The CDR3 sequence is CASSPRLAVFYEQYF. In nucleotides, the CDR3 is TGTGCCAGCAGCCCCCGATTAGCGGTTTTCTACGAGCAGTACTTC.

V and J are TRBV6-5 and TRBJ2-7; 7 bases are a match to TRBD1. Germline loops: CDR1 MNHEY, CDR2 SVGAGI. The V gene end was trimmed by 5 bases and the J gene end by 2 bases; junction bases not matched to a gene: 3. The CDR3 spans 13 residues. This chain's CDR3 is CASSRDRAYEQYF. CDR3 bases: TGTGCCAGCAGTCGGGACAGAGCCTACGAGCAGTACTTC.

The chain is built from TRBV5-1 and TRBJ2-5; possibly TRBD1 for D (5 bases). The CDR3 contains 15 residues. The V end lost 4 bases, the J end lost 4 bases, and 17 bases lay between the germline ends. Germline CDR1 SGHRS, CDR2 YFSETQ. DNA for the CDR3: TGCGCCAGCAGCACCTCAGACAGAAAGGGAGAGACCCAGTACTTC. This sequence encodes CASSTSDRKGETQYF.

The J gene is TRBJ2-3, the V gene TRBV7-9; 9 bases match TRBD1. The CDR3 contains 17 residues. CDR1 and CDR2 (germline): SEHNR, FQNEAQ (reference sequence). V trimming: 5 bases; J trimming: 4 bases; junction bases outside the gene matches: 13. The CDR3 nucleotides are TGTGCCAGCAGCCCCGGGACAGGGAAATTATTAGCAGATACGCAGTATTTT. This codes for CASSPGTGKLLADTQYF.

The genes are TRBV11-2 and TRBJ1-2; a possible D gene is TRBD1 (6 bases). CDR1 and CDR2 (germline): SGHAT, FQNNGV. CDR3 length: 16 amino acids. V gave up 2 bases and J gave up 4 bases, with 17 bases separating them. As DNA, the CDR3 is TGTGCCAGCAGCTTAACCGCAGGGACAAGGGGCTATGGCTACACCTTC. Its protein product is CASSLTAGTRGYGYTF.

J is TRBJ1-1 and V is TRBV11-2, with 9 bases matching TRBD1. Per germline, CDR1 SGHAT and CDR2 FQNNGV. The CDR3 totals 14 residues. Losses at the gene ends were 5 bases for V and 4 bases for J; bases not matched to a gene: 5. The CDR3 is CASSKRTGATEAFF. The CDR3 nucleotides are TGTGCCAGCAGCAAACGGACAGGGGCCACTGAAGCTTTCTTT. Complete variable domain (other parts from reference TRBV11-2 and TRBJ1-1): EAGVAQSPRYKIIEKRQSVAFWCNPISGHATLYWYQQILGQGPKLLIQFQNNGVVDDSQLPKDRFSAERLKGVDSTLKIQPAKLEDSAVYLCASSKRTGATEAFFGQGTRLTVV.

This clone has a handful of counts. V usage is TRBV10-3 and J usage is TRBJ1-5; 10 bases map to TRBD1. The germline CDR1 and CDR2 sequences are ENHRY and SYGVKD. J gave up 5 bases and V 3 bases, and 7 bases lay outside the gene matches. CDR3 size: 16 residues. The CDR3 spells CAISDFPGQGDQPQHF. The CDR3 DNA reads as TGTGCCATCAGTGATTTTCCAGGACAGGGGGATCAGCCCCAGCATTTT.

V usage is TRBV6-6 and J usage is TRBJ2-7; the match to TRBD1 covers 8 bases. The CDR3 contains 13 residues. V gave up 6 bases and J gave up 2 bases; unmatched junction bases: 3. CDR1 and CDR2 from the germline V gene are MNHNY and SVGAGI (reference sequence). This chain's CDR3 is CASSRDRTYEQYV. CDR3 DNA sequence: TGTGCCAGCAGCAGGGACAGGACCTACGAGCAGTACGTC.

The chain carries TRBV13 and TRBJ2-1, with 8 bases that match TRBD2. The CDR3 runs to 16 residues. The trim removed 2 bases at V and 1 base at J, leaving 4 bases unmatched. Germline V gives CDR1 PRHDT, CDR2 FYEKMQ (reference sequence). DNA of the CDR3: TGTGCCAGCAGCTTAAACGGGGGGGCATCCTACAATGAGCAGTTCTTC. It codes for CASSLNGGASYNEQFF.